Following are 22 T cell receptor beta chains from one sample sequenced in a study of blood T cell repertoires in COVID-19. Clones were read by immunoSEQ multiplex PCR, and TCRdb kept only the in-frame ones, dropping some. The sample carries around 81,000 clones, approximately 85% recorded once. Material for sequencing was peripheral blood. The receptors here all came from a man between 65 and 85 years old with acute or convalescent COVID-19.

J is TRBJ2-7 and V is TRBV12-3 or TRBV12-4, with 7 bases identical to TRBD2. J was trimmed by 4 bases and V by 5 bases; bases with no gene match: 5. The length of the CDR3 is 13 residues. As DNA, the CDR3 is TGTGCCAGCAGTCCCCCGGGGGGATACGAGCAGTACTTC. This translates into CASSPPGGYEQYF.

The rearrangement uses TRBV15 and TRBJ2-7; perhaps TRBD1 as D (5 bases). The V gene lost 4 bases and the J gene lost 5 bases, with 18 bases spanning the gap. The length of the CDR3 is 15 residues. CDR1 and CDR2 (germline): LNHNV, YYDKDF (reference sequence). The CDR3 region has the DNA TGTGCCACCAGCAAAGGTGGAAGACAGACCCACGAGCAGTACTTC. It yields the protein CATSKGGRQTHEQYF. The full variable domain, completed using reference TRBV15 and TRBJ2-7, is DAMVIQNPRYQVTQFGKPVTLSCSQTLNHNVMYWYQQKSSQAPKLLFHYYDKDFNNEADTPDNFQSRRPNTSFCFLDIRSPGLGDTAMYLCATSKGGRQTHEQYFGPGTRLTVT.

The chain carries TRBV20-1 and TRBJ2-2; 8 bases fit TRBD1. CDR1 and CDR2 (germline): DFQATT, SNEGSKA (reference sequence). After removal of 3 bases from V and 7 bases from J, the junction contained 13 bases not matched to a gene. CDR3 length: 16 amino acids. The CDR3 nucleotides read TGCAGTGCTAGTGACAGGGGCCGGGATATGAGCGGGGAGCTGTTTTTT. Its translation is CSASDRGRDMSGELFF.

The CDR3 bases are TGTGCCAGCTCACCACGGACAGGGGGCGACGGGCCCCAGCATTTT. This sequence encodes CASSPRTGGDGPQHF. The genes are TRBV18 and TRBJ1-5, with TRBD1 identical over 11 bases. The CDR3 contains 15 residues. Germline V gene sequence: CDR1 KGHSH, CDR2 LQKENI. Trimming removed 1 base from V and 9 bases from J; junction bases left unmatched: 5.

J is TRBJ1-3 and V is TRBV3-1 (or the pseudogene TRBV3-2); maybe TRBD1 (6 bases). Germline assignment: CDR1 LGHDT and CDR2 YNNKEL (reference sequence). The V gene lost 5 bases and the J gene lost 1 base, with 18 bases spanning the gap. The CDR3 spans 17 residues. The CDR3 nucleotides read TGTGCCAGCAGCGAGATACCAGGGGCCGTTTCTGGAAACACCATATATTTT. Amino acids: CASSEIPGAVSGNTIYF.

The chain uses TRBV9 and TRBJ2-5, with TRBD2 as a possible D gene (6 bases). Trimming took 0 bases from V and 1 from J, leaving 13 bases between them. The CDR3 is 16 residues long. Germline values: CDR1 SGDLS, CDR2 YYNGEE. This chain's CDR3 is CASSVGGGKSQETQYF. CDR3 DNA: TGTGCCAGCAGCGTAGGGGGCGGGAAGTCCCAAGAGACCCAGTACTTC. Supplemented by reference TRBV9 and TRBJ2-5, the full variable domain reads DSGVTQTPKHLITATGQRVTLRCSPRSGDLSVYWYQQSLDQGLQFLIQYYNGEERAKGNILERFSAQQFPDLHSELNLSSLELGDSALYFCASSVGGGKSQETQYFGPGTRLLVL.

This sequence joins TRBV5-6 and TRBJ2-7, with TRBD2 identical over 7 bases. V trimming: 3 bases; J trimming: 7 bases; junction bases outside the gene matches: 16. This CDR3 spans 16 amino acids. Germline CDR1 and CDR2: SGHDT and YYEEEE. The CDR3: CASSSPVGGSPQEQYF. As DNA, the CDR3 is TGTGCCAGCAGCTCGCCAGTGGGCGGGAGCCCACAGGAGCAGTACTTC.

This chain connects TRBV5-4 to TRBJ2-2; TRBD2 agrees at 10 bases. The CDR3 loop spans 15 amino acids. The V and J ends lost 4 bases and 4 bases, in that order; junction bases with no gene match: 4. The germline V gene has CDR1 SGHNT and CDR2 YYREEE (reference sequence). Here the CDR3 reads CASSLGTSATGELFF. The DNA for the CDR3 is TGTGCCAGCAGCCTTGGGACTAGCGCCACCGGGGAGCTGTTTTTT.

This rearrangement joins TRBV7-2 to TRBJ2-7; D is perhaps TRBD1 (6 bases). V was pared by 5 bases and J by 4 bases, with 15 bases between. This CDR3 has 14 amino acids. CDR1 and CDR2 from the germline V gene are SGHTA and FQGNSA. The CDR3, as DNA: TGTGCCAGCAGCACCCAACAGGGTAATTACGAGCAGTACTTC. It encodes CASSTQQGNYEQYF.

The chain couples TRBV5-5 to TRBJ1-1; D not resolved. The length of the CDR3 is 14 residues. The ends were cut back, 4 bases at V and 1 base at J, with 11 bases in the middle. From germline, CDR1 is SGHKS and CDR2 YYEKEE (reference sequence). The CDR3 nucleotides are TGTGCCAGCAGCCCCCGGGGAGGGAACACTGAAGCTTTCTTT. Translated, it gives CASSPRGGNTEAFF.

The chain links TRBV5-1 to TRBJ1-5; no definite D call. The CDR3 has 16 residues. V was clipped by 4 bases and J by 2 bases, with 16 bases between them. Germline loops: CDR1 SGHRS, CDR2 YFSETQ. In nucleotides, the CDR3 is TGCGCCAGCAGCCTGACCCCGTTGGCGGGCAATCAGCCCCAGCATTTT. This encodes CASSLTPLAGNQPQHF.

The chain has TRBV28 and TRBJ1-5; TRBD1 aligns across 12 bases. The CDR3 covers 16 residues. Germline CDR1 MDHEN, CDR2 SYDVKM. The V and J ends lost 5 bases and 6 bases, in that order; junction bases with no gene match: 8. Here the CDR3 DNA reads TGTGCCAGCAGTATACCGGGACAGGGGGCGACTCAGCCCCAGCATTTT. It translates to CASSIPGQGATQPQHF.

The V call is TRBV5-4, the J call TRBJ2-2, with TRBD1 matching over 9 bases. Germline V gene sequence: CDR1 SGHNT, CDR2 YYREEE (reference sequence). V trimming: 0 bases; J trimming: 4 bases; junction bases outside the gene matches: 4. CDR3 length: 16 amino acids. In DNA form, the CDR3 reads TGTGCCAGCAGCTTGGGGAGACAGGGGGGCACCGGGGAGCTGTTTTTT. This gives the protein CASSLGRQGGTGELFF.

V is TRBV6-2 or TRBV6-3 and J is TRBJ1-6, with TRBD1 identical over 10 bases. CDR3 length: 17 residues. Trimming removed 5 bases from V and 3 bases from J; junction bases left unmatched: 7. The germline gives CDR1 MNHEY, CDR2 SVGEGT. CDR3 residues: CASSARQGANYNSPLHF. The CDR3 bases are TGTGCCAGCAGTGCCCGACAGGGGGCGAACTATAATTCACCCCTCCACTTT.

This clone appeared a few times. This sequence joins TRBV6-6 and TRBJ1-5; 12 bases line up with TRBD1. J lost 3 bases, V lost 6 bases, and 3 bases had no gene match. Germline V lookup: CDR1 MNHNY, CDR2 SVGAGI (reference sequence). The length of the CDR3 is 15 residues. The DNA of the CDR3 is TGTGCCAGCAGGGGACAGGGGGCGATCAATCAGCCCCAGCATTTT. Its protein product is CASRGQGAINQPQHF.

The chain links TRBV5-1 to TRBJ2-7, with TRBD1 identical over 8 bases. The germline gives CDR1 SGHRS, CDR2 YFSETQ. V was clipped by 4 bases and J by 3 bases; unmatched bases: 3. The CDR3 covers 13 residues. Here the CDR3 DNA reads TGCGCCAGCAGCCCGGGACAGGTCTACGAGCAGTACTTC. Translating it yields CASSPGQVYEQYF.

Concerning this clone: Other DNA sequences in the sample encode the same CDR3. This rearrangement joins TRBV2 to TRBJ1-2; 7 nucleotides agree with TRBD1. Germline lookup yields CDR1 SNHLY and CDR2 FYNNEI. V lost 4 bases and J lost 2; bases outside the gene matches: 1. CDR3 length equals 13 residues. The CDR3 bases are TGTGCCAGCAGTGGACAGGGAAACTATGGCTACACCTTC. Translating it yields CASSGQGNYGYTF.

V gene TRBV9 combines with J gene TRBJ2-5; 10 bases fit TRBD2. Germline CDR1 SGDLS, CDR2 YYNGEE. The length of the CDR3 is 15 residues. V lost 2 bases and J lost 5; bases outside the gene matches: 6. The CDR3 nucleotides are TGTGCCAGCAGCGTCTCAGCGGGGGGGCCCGAGACCCAGTACTTC. Translating it yields CASSVSAGGPETQYF.

The chain has TRBV7-6 and TRBJ1-2; D is perhaps TRBD1 (5 bases). The CDR3 runs 15 residues. Germline V CDR1 and CDR2: SGHVS, FNYEAQ. Trimming removed 1 base from V and 4 bases from J, with 13 bases in between. The CDR3 bases are TGTGCCAGCAGCTTAGAAGGTGGCGGGGGCTATGGCTACACCTTC. Residues: CASSLEGGGGYGYTF.

The chain couples TRBV7-9 to TRBJ2-5; TRBD1 agrees at 9 bases. CDR3 length: 17 residues. Germline V gene sequence: CDR1 SEHNR, CDR2 FQNEAQ (reference sequence). Trimming took 5 bases from V and 1 from J; bases not matched to a gene: 11. The CDR3 reads CASSRLRGQGIQETQYF. As DNA, the CDR3 is TGTGCCAGCAGCCGTCTCCGGGGACAGGGAATCCAAGAGACCCAGTACTTC.

The rearrangement links TRBV10-3 to TRBJ1-1; D is perhaps TRBD1 (6 bases). Looked up from germline, CDR1 is ENHRY and CDR2 is SYGVKD. The CDR3 is made up of 13 amino acids. Trimming removed 11 bases at V and 1 base at J, with 14 bases between. CDR3 sequence (DNA): TGTGCCGTGAACAGGGCGGAGAACACTGAAGCTTTCTTT. This translates into CAVNRAENTEAFF.

This chain joins TRBV7-2 and TRBJ1-1; 7 bases are shared with TRBD1. The CDR3 covers 15 residues. J gave up 1 base and V 2 bases, and 4 bases lay outside the gene matches. Germline-derived CDR1 and CDR2 are SGHTA and FQGNSA. CDR3 in DNA: TGTGCCAGCAGCTTATTGGGGACAGAGAACACTGAAGCTTTCTTT. Protein product: CASSLLGTENTEAFF.